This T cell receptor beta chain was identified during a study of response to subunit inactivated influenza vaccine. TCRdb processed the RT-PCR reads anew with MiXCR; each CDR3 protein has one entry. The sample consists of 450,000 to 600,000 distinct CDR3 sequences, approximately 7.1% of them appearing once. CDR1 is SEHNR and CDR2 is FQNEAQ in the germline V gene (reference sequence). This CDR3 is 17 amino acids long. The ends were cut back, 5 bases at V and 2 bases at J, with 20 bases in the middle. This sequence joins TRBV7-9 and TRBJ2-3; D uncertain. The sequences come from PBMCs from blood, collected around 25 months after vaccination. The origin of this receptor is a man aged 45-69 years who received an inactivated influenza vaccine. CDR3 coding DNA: TGTGCCAGCAGCCACTCCTTAAGTTACCCGAACACAGATACGCAGTATTTT. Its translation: CASSHSLSYPNTDTQYF.